The TCR beta chain under discussion was sequenced for a study of OX40 agonist ivuxolimab in advanced cancers. Study-wide context: Enrolled patients in dose escalation had cancers that were hepatocellular carcinoma, melanoma, renal cell or head and neck cancer.

V lost 6 bases to trimming and J lost 13 bases; unmatched junction nucleotides: 9. The CDR3 runs 12 residues. The germline V gene has CDR1 LNHDA and CDR2 SQIVND (reference sequence). Using immunoSEQ multiplex PCR, the repertoire was profiled, and TCRdb retains in-frame clones only, with some absent. This sample has about 78,000 clones, with roughly 84% found just once. The starting material was CD4+ or CD8+ T cells sorted from blood, obtained in a trial of the OX40 agonist ivuxolimab. The sequence was obtained from an adult with an advanced solid tumor such as melanoma, head and neck, liver or kidney cancer. V and J are TRBV19 and TRBJ2-1; 7 bases align to TRBD2. CDR3 amino acids: CASSERSGVQFF. The CDR3 DNA follows: TGTGCCAGTAGCGAACGGAGCGGGGTCCAGTTCTTC.